This entry features one T cell receptor (beta chain) sequence. Germline values: CDR1 WSHSY, CDR2 SAAADI. CDR3 length equals 14 residues. Trimming removed 2 bases from V and 7 bases from J, with 12 bases in between. These data originate in a study of T-cell memory formation after mild COVID-19. In the study overall: Across donors, TCR clusters were largely donor specific.

TCRdb redid the calling of the 5' RACE reads with MiXCR, one entry per CDR3 protein. The top ten hold approximately 13% of the sample, which has 470,000 or so distinct CDR3 sequences, 25% seen once. Sequencing used PBMCs or a T cell subset sorted from them (not recorded which). This TCR was recovered from an adult woman who had mild COVID-19 (a few samples of this study predate the infection). Cell type and time point are not known. The genes are TRBV10-2 and TRBJ2-1; D ambiguous. This CDR3 is CASSEGDFLNEQFF. CDR3 coding DNA: TGCGCCAGCAGTGAGGGGGATTTTCTAAATGAGCAGTTCTTC.